This T cell receptor beta chain was profiled in a study of blood T cell repertoires in COVID-19. Study-level information: Samples taken during acute and convalescent COVID-19 were collected in the United States, Italy and Spain. PBMCs, B-cell-depleted T cells, or T cells provided the cDNA or gDNA that made up the material.

The CDR3 has 13 amino acids. Trimming removed 7 bases from V and 2 bases from J; junction bases left unmatched: 5. Original analysis: Nucleated cell counts were estimated from reference gene primer amplification. Assay used: immunoSEQ multiplex PCR; TCRdb lists only in-frame clones, some missing. V and J calls and clone size follow that table, whereas D and trimming were derived from the DNA. The sample lists about 68,000 clones, 75% to 95% occurring once. V is TRBV12-3 or TRBV12-4 and J is TRBJ2-7; 7 bases fit TRBD2. The specimen was peripheral blood. The sequence derives from a middle-aged man with COVID-19, enrolled during active disease. The CDR3: CASTVGTTYEQYF. CDR3 coding DNA: TGTGCCAGCACCGTCGGGACTACCTACGAGCAGTACTTC.